Below are 32 T cell receptor beta chains sequenced from a single sample in a study of early T cells in non-severe SARS-CoV-2 infection. TCRdb processed the 5' RACE reads anew with MiXCR; each CDR3 protein has one entry. The data contain around 50,000 distinct CDR3 sequences, 5.5% to 7.5% of them seen just once; the ten biggest clones take up 3% to 4.5%. Sample: whole blood. The receptors were gathered from an adult who was a healthcare worker with PCR-confirmed SARS-CoV-2 infection or an uninfected control (not recorded which).

This clonotype was picked up many times. The chain carries TRBV7-9 and TRBJ2-3; D gene unclear. The V gene lost 2 bases and the J gene lost 0 bases, with 9 bases spanning the gap. CDR1 is SEHNR and CDR2 is FQNEAQ in the germline V gene (reference sequence). This CDR3 contains 15 residues. The CDR3 DNA reads TGTGCCAGCAGCTTAAAAGCGCCCAGCACAGATACGCAGTATTTT. As protein: CASSLKAPSTDTQYF.

In its sample, this clonotype was seen a few times. The chain carries TRBV5-4 and TRBJ2-1, with TRBD2 identical over 10 bases. The V segment lost 2 bases and the J segment 2 bases; nucleotides outside the gene matches: 4. Germline assignment: CDR1 SGHNT and CDR2 YYREEE (reference sequence). The CDR3 is 16 residues long. The CDR3 sequence: CASSLPLAGAYNEQFF. In DNA, the CDR3 is TGTGCCAGCAGCTTACCCCTAGCGGGGGCCTACAATGAGCAGTTCTTC.

The chain employs TRBV5-6 and TRBJ1-1; D is uncertain. V lost 1 base, J lost 3 bases, and 13 bases lay in between. This CDR3 spans 15 amino acids. Germline V gene lookup returns CDR1 SGHDT and CDR2 YYEEEE. The CDR3 reads CASSLRVLPDTEAFF. The DNA for the CDR3 is TGTGCCAGCAGCTTGAGGGTCCTTCCGGACACTGAAGCTTTCTTT.

This clonotype was seen ten or more times. The chain carries TRBV7-2 and TRBJ2-7, with D hard to call. Trimming removed 3 bases at V and 0 bases at J, with 6 bases between. The V gene's germline CDR1 is SGHTA and CDR2 FQGNSA. This CDR3 contains 13 residues. DNA of the CDR3: TGTGCCAGCAGCTTTGCAGTCTCCTACGAGCAGTACTTC. Its protein product is CASSFAVSYEQYF.

This clonotype was picked up many times. The chain joins TRBV5-4 to TRBJ2-4; D might be TRBD1 (6 bases). V lost 5 bases and J 3 bases, leaving 9 bases between the germline ends. Looked up from germline, CDR1 is SGHNT and CDR2 is YYREEE (reference sequence). This CDR3 is built from 13 residues. CDR3 DNA sequence: TGTGCCAGCAGATTAGGGGGCAAAAACATTCAGTACTTC. Translation: CASRLGGKNIQYF.

The V gene is TRBV11-2, the J gene TRBJ2-6, with D possibly called TRBD1 or TRBD2 (5 bases each). This CDR3 region has 14 residues. The V gene's germline CDR1 is SGHAT and CDR2 FQNNGV. Trimming left V 2 bases short and J 13 bases short, with 15 bases between. CDR3 nucleotide sequence: TGTGCCAGCAGCTTAATCGGGGCAGAAGGAGTCCTGACTTTC. Encoded protein: CASSLIGAEGVLTF.

The chain combines TRBV9 with TRBJ2-3, with D uncertain. The CDR3 totals 21 residues. V was shortened by 4 bases and J by 5 bases, with 35 bases between the two germline ends. From germline, CDR1 is SGDLS and CDR2 YYNGEE. The chain's CDR3 is CASSISSRMTSILPGGDTQYF. In DNA form, the CDR3 reads TGTGCCAGCAGCATTTCTTCCCGGATGACCTCAATACTCCCCGGCGGAGATACGCAGTATTTT.

A few counts support this clonotype. CDR3 in DNA: TGTGCCAGCAAATTGACAGGACAGGGCAACAATTCACCCCTCCACTTT. Translating gives CASKLTGQGNNSPLHF. The chain combines TRBV6-5 with TRBJ1-6; 8 positions agree with TRBD1. V was clipped by 7 bases and J by 7 bases; unmatched bases: 12. Looked up from germline, CDR1 is MNHEY and CDR2 is SVGAGI. The CDR3 contains 16 residues.

This clonotype was found many times. This chain joins TRBV20-1 and TRBJ2-5; perhaps TRBD2 as D (5 bases). Germline V lookup: CDR1 DFQATT, CDR2 SNEGSKA (reference sequence). The CDR3 contains 14 residues. With 2 bases removed from V and 2 bases from J, the gap between germline ends came to 12 bases. In DNA form, the CDR3 reads TGCAGTGCTAGACTAGCACCGGTTCAAGAGACCCAGTACTTC. Amino acids: CSARLAPVQETQYF.

This clonotype was observed a few times. This rearrangement joins TRBV7-2 to TRBJ1-4; D uncertain. V was shortened by 5 bases and J by 7 bases, with 14 bases between the two germline ends. This CDR3 comprises 14 residues. CDR1 is SGHTA and CDR2 is FQGNSA in the germline V gene. As DNA, the CDR3 is TGTGCCAGCAGCCCGGGATATGTAGGTGAAAAACTGTTTTTT. Protein product: CASSPGYVGEKLFF.

There are many counts of this clonotype. The chain has TRBV6-2 or TRBV6-3 and TRBJ2-5; the D gene is possibly TRBD1 (6 bases). V lost 7 bases and J lost 3, with 15 bases in between. The CDR3 runs to 14 residues. Per the germline V gene, CDR1 is MNHEY and CDR2 is SVGEGT. The DNA for the CDR3 is TGTGCCAGCACAGGGGAAGCATCAAAAGAGACCCAGTACTTC. It is translated as CASTGEASKETQYF.

The rearrangement joins TRBV29-1 to TRBJ2-7, with D maybe TRBD1 (5 bases). CDR3 length: 12 residues. Germline CDR1 SQVTM, CDR2 ANQGSEA. The V end was cut by 4 bases, the J end by 6 bases, with 13 bases between. The CDR3, as DNA: TGCAGCGTTGCGGCCAGGGTGGGCGAGCAGTACTTC. It yields the protein CSVAARVGEQYF.

This clonotype was recorded many times. V usage is TRBV7-2 and J usage is TRBJ2-3, with D unresolved. V shed 0 bases and J shed 0 bases, with 10 bases lying between them. The CDR3 spans 16 residues. Germline CDR1 and CDR2: SGHTA and FQGNSA. CDR3 region: CASSLALHPSTDTQYF. The CDR3 DNA is TGTGCCAGCAGCTTAGCTTTACACCCAAGCACAGATACGCAGTATTTT.

This clonotype has a handful of counts. The chain joins TRBV15 to TRBJ1-6; 7 bases are a match to TRBD1. The V and J ends lost 3 bases and 7 bases, in that order; junction bases with no gene match: 9. The CDR3 has 16 residues. The germline CDR1 and CDR2 sequences are LNHNV and YYDKDF (reference sequence). This CDR3 is CATSRNLGQWNSPLHF. The CDR3 bases are TGTGCCACCAGCAGGAACTTGGGACAGTGGAATTCACCCCTCCACTTT.

At least ten counts were recorded for this clonotype. This chain joins TRBV11-3 and TRBJ2-7; 13 bases align to TRBD2. The V gene's germline CDR1 is SGHNT and CDR2 YENEEA. The CDR3 runs 15 residues. Losses at the gene ends were 4 bases for V and 2 bases for J; bases not matched to a gene: 2. The CDR3 reads CASSSTSGGTYEQYF. The CDR3 nucleotides read TGTGCCAGCAGCTCGACTAGCGGGGGGACCTACGAGCAGTACTTC.

This clonotype was detected ten times or more. The chain recombines TRBV9 with TRBJ2-1; tentatively, D is TRBD1 or TRBD2 (6 bases each). The CDR3 has 14 amino acids. The ends were cut back, 7 bases at V and 7 bases at J, with 18 bases in the middle. Germline CDR1 and CDR2: SGDLS and YYNGEE. CDR3 nucleotides: TGTGCCAGCGGGGGGCAGGCCCTTCGGAATGAGCAGTTCTTC. It specifies CASGGQALRNEQFF.

In this sample, this clonotype turned up many times. The rearrangement uses TRBV6-2 or TRBV6-3 and TRBJ1-5; D is undetermined. Deletions cut 6 bases from V and 1 base from J, with 10 bases between. Germline-derived CDR1 and CDR2 are MNHEY and SVGEGT. CDR3 length equals 14 residues. The CDR3 DNA follows: TGTGCCAGCAGCCCCTCCGCGAGCAATCAGCCCCAGCATTTT. It translates to CASSPSASNQPQHF.

In this sample, this clonotype turned up many times. V and J are TRBV20-1 and TRBJ1-1, with 11 bases aligning to TRBD1. The CDR3 is made up of 13 amino acids. Trimming at V came to 8 bases and at J to 4 bases, leaving 6 bases not matched to a gene. The germline V gene encodes CDR1 DFQATT and CDR2 SNEGSKA (reference sequence). This CDR3 is CSSDRGLGTEAFF. In DNA form, the CDR3 reads TGCAGTTCGGACAGGGGGCTGGGCACTGAAGCTTTCTTT.

This clonotype has at least ten counts. V usage is TRBV12-3 or TRBV12-4 and J usage is TRBJ2-1; D remains unclear. The length of the CDR3 is 15 residues. V gave up 6 bases and J gave up 0 bases, with 12 bases separating them. CDR3: CASSQELTSYNEQFF. In nucleotides, the CDR3 is TGTGCCAGCAGCCAGGAATTAACCTCCTACAATGAGCAGTTCTTC.

Ten or more counts support this clonotype. The genes are TRBV19 and TRBJ2-1, with D maybe TRBD2 (6 bases). The CDR3 loop spans 15 amino acids. Trimming cost V 4 bases and J 1 base, with 11 bases left between them. Germline CDR1 and CDR2: LNHDA and SQIVND (reference sequence). Written as DNA, the CDR3 is TGTGCCAGTAGTAATTGGAGGGCGTCCTACAATGAGCAGTTCTTC. Amino acids: CASSNWRASYNEQFF. Variable domain in full (rest from reference TRBV19 and TRBJ2-1): DGGITQSPKYLFRKEGQNVTLSCEQNLNHDAMYWYRQDPGQGLRLIYYSQIVNDFQKGDIAEGYSVSREKKESFPLTVTSAQKNPTAFYLCASSNWRASYNEQFFGPGTRLTVL.

V gene TRBV5-1 combines with J gene TRBJ2-3, with D perhaps assigned TRBD1 or TRBD2 (5 bases each). The germline V and J ends were trimmed by 4 bases and 5 bases, with 11 bases remaining between them. The CDR3 spans 13 residues. Germline values: CDR1 SGHRS, CDR2 YFSETQ. The CDR3 sequence: CASSEAGGDTQYF. The DNA of the CDR3 is TGCGCCAGCAGCGAGGCTGGGGGAGATACGCAGTATTTT.

This clonotype was recorded a few times. V and J are TRBV11-1 and TRBJ2-7, with D possibly TRBD1 on 5 matching bases. V was trimmed by 5 bases and J by 5 bases, leaving 13 bases between them. Germline V gene lookup returns CDR1 SGHAT and CDR2 FQDESV (reference sequence). The CDR3 consists of 13 residues. The CDR3 loop reads CASSARQFHEQYF. The CDR3, as DNA: TGTGCCAGCAGCGCCCGACAGTTCCACGAGCAGTACTTC.

Many counts were recorded for this clonotype. CDR3 coding DNA: TGTGCCAGCAGCCCACCTGGCTCCTACAATGAGCAGTTCTTC. Protein product: CASSPPGSYNEQFF. J is TRBJ2-1 and V is TRBV3-1, with D hard to call. Germline loops: CDR1 LGHDT, CDR2 YNNKEL (reference sequence). The V end was cut by 4 bases, the J end by 0 bases, with 7 bases between. The CDR3 runs to 14 residues.

This clonotype was observed at least ten times. This rearrangement joins TRBV20-1 to TRBJ2-3, with D hard to call. CDR1 DFQATT and CDR2 SNEGSKA come from the germline V gene (reference sequence). V lost 6 bases and J 2 bases, leaving 12 bases between the germline ends. There are 13 residues in the CDR3. The CDR3 coding sequence is TGCAGTGCCCAACGCACCAACACAGATACGCAGTATTTT. Its translation: CSAQRTNTDTQYF.

This clonotype has only a few counts. For the CDR3, the DNA is TGTGCCAGCAGCTTAGTGTCGGGGGGGCCCGATACGCAGTATTTT. Amino acids: CASSLVSGGPDTQYF. The chain combines TRBV11-1 with TRBJ2-3; 8 nucleotides line up with TRBD2. V shed 1 base, J shed 6 bases, and the junction held 6 bases outside the gene matches. CDR1 is SGHAT and CDR2 is FQDESV in the germline V gene (reference sequence). The CDR3 is 15 residues long.

This clonotype was observed many times. The rearrangement links TRBV12-3 or TRBV12-4 to TRBJ2-1; 7 positions match TRBD1. The CDR3 has 13 amino acids. Trimming removed 11 bases from V and 4 bases from J; junction bases left unmatched: 8. This CDR3 is CADGTASYNEQFF. The DNA of the CDR3 is TGTGCCGACGGGACAGCATCGTACAATGAGCAGTTCTTC.

The rearrangement joins TRBV4-3 to TRBJ2-3; 13 positions agree with TRBD2. The J segment lost 0 bases and the V segment lost 4 bases, leaving 10 bases of the junction unmatched. The length of the CDR3 is 19 residues. Germline CDR1 is LGHNA and CDR2 is YSLEER. The CDR3 loop reads CASSPAEGLAGFSTDTQYF. In nucleotides, the CDR3 is TGCGCCAGCAGCCCGGCCGAGGGACTAGCGGGGTTTAGCACAGATACGCAGTATTTT.

This clonotype was detected many times. The chain joins TRBV7-2 to TRBJ1-5, with D tentatively TRBD1 (5 bases). From germline, CDR1 is SGHTA and CDR2 FQGNSA. The ends were cut back, 0 bases at V and 7 bases at J, with 13 bases in the middle. CDR3 length: 15 residues. CDR3 in amino acids: CASSLAGTGGQPQHF. The CDR3 DNA is TGTGCCAGCAGCTTAGCGGGGACGGGTGGACAGCCCCAGCATTTT.

This clonotype has more than one count but fewer than ten. V and J are TRBV18 and TRBJ1-6; D might be TRBD1 (6 bases). In germline, CDR1 is KGHSH, CDR2 LQKENI. V lost 5 bases and J lost 6, with 8 bases in between. This CDR3 is built from 13 residues. The CDR3 DNA reads TGTGCCAGCTCAACGGACAGTAATTCACCCCTCCACTTT. Its protein is CASSTDSNSPLHF.

The chain employs TRBV28 and TRBJ2-1; 11 positions match TRBD2. V shed 3 bases, J shed 7 bases, and the junction held 5 bases outside the gene matches. Germline lookup yields CDR1 MDHEN and CDR2 SYDVKM. The CDR3 extends over 15 amino acids. CDR3 protein: CASSFLAGGQNEQFF. CDR3 nucleotide sequence: TGTGCCAGCAGTTTCTTAGCGGGGGGGCAAAATGAGCAGTTCTTC.

Within the sample, this clonotype is medium-sized. The chain couples TRBV20-1 to TRBJ2-7; TRBD1 agrees at 7 bases. The V gene's germline CDR1 is DFQATT and CDR2 SNEGSKA (reference sequence). The V segment lost 0 bases and the J segment 9 bases; nucleotides outside the gene matches: 14. The CDR3 covers 15 residues. The CDR3 DNA is TGCAGTGCTAGAGATTCCGGGCAGGGGGAACTGGGGCAGTACTTC. As protein: CSARDSGQGELGQYF.

This clonotype was observed at least ten times. As DNA, the CDR3 is TGTGCCAGCAGCACAGGGAGAGGATGGAATTCACCCCTCCACTTT. Amino acid sequence: CASSTGRGWNSPLHF. This chain uses TRBV6-5 with TRBJ1-6; possibly TRBD1 for D (6 bases). The CDR3 covers 15 residues. Germline lookup yields CDR1 MNHEY and CDR2 SVGAGI. V was cut by 6 bases and J by 7 bases, with 16 bases left in between.